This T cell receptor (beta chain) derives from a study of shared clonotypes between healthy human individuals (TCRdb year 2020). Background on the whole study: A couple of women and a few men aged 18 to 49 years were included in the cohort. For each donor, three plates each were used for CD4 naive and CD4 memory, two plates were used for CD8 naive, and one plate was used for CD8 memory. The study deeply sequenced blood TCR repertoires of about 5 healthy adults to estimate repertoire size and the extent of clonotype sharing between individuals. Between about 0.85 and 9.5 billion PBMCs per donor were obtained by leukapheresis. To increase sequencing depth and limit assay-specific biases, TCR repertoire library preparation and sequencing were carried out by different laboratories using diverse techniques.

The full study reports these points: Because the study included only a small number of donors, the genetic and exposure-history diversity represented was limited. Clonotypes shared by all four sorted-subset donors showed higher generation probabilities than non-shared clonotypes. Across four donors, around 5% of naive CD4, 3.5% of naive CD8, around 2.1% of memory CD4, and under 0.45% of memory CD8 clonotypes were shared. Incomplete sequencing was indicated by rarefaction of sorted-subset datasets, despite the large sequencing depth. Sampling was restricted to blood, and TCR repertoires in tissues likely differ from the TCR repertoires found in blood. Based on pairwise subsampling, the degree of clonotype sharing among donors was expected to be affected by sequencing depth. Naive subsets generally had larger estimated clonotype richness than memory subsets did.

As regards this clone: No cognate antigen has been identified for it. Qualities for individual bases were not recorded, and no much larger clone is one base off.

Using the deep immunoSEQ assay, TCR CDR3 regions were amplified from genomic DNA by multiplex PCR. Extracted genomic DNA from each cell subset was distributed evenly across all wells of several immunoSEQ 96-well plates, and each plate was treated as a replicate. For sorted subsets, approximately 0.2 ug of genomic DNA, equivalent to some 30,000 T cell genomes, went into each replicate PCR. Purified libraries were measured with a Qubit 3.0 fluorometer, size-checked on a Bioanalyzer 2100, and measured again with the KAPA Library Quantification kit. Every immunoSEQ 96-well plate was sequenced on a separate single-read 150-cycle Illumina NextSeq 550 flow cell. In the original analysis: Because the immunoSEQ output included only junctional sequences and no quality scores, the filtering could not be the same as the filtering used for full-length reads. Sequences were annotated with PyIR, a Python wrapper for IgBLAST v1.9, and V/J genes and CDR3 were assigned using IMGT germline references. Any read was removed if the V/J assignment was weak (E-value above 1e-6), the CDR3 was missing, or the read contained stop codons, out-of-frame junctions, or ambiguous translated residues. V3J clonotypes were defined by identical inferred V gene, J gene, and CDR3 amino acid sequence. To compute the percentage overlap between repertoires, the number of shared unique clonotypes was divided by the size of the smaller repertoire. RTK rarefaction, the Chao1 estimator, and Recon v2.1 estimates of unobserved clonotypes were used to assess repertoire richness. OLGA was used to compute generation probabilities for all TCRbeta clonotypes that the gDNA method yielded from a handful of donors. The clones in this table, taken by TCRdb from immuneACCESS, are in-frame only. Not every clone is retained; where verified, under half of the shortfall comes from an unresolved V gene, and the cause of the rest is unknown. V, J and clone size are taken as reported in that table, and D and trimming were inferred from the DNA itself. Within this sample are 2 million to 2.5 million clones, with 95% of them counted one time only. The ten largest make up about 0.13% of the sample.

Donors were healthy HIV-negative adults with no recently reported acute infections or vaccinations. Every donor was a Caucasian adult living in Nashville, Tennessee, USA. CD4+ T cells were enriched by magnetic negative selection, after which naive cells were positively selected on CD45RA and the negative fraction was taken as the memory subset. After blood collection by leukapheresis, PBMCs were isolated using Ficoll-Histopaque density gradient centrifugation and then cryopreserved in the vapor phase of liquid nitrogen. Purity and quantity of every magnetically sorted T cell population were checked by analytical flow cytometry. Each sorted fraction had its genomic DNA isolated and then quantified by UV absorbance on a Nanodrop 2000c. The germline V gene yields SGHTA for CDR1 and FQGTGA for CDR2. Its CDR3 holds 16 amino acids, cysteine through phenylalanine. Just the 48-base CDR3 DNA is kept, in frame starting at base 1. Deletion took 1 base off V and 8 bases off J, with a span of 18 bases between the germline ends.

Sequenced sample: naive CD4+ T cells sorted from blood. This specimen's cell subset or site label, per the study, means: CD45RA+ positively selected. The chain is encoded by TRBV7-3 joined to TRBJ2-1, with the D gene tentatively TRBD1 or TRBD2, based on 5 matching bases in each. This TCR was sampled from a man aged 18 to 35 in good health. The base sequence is TGTGCCAGCAGCTTAAGTTGGGGGAATCTTAACGATGAGCAGTTCTTC. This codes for CASSLSWGNLNDEQFF.